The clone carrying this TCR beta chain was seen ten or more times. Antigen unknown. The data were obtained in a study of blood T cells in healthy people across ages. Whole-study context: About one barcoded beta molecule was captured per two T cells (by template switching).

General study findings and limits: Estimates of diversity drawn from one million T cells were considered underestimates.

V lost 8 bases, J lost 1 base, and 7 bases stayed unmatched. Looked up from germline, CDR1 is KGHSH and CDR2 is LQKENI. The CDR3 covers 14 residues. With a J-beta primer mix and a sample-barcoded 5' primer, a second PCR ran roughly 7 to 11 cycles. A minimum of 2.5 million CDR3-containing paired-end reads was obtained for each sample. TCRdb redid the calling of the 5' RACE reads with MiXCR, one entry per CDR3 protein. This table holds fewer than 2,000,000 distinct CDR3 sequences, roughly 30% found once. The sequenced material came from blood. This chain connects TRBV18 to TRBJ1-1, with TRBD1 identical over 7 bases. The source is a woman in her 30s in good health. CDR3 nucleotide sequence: TGTGCCAGCAGCCCAGGGGGGCCGAACACTGAAGCTTTCTTT. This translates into CASSPGGPNTEAFF.